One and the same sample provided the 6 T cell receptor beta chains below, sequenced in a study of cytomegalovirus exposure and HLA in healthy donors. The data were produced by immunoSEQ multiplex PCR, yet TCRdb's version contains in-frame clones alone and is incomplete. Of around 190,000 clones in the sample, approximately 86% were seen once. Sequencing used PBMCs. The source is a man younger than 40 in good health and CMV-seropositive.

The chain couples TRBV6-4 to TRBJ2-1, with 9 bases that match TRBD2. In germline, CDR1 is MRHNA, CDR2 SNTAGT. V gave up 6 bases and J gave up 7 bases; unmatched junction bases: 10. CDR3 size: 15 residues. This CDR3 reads CASRREGGAKNEQFF. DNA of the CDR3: TGTGCCAGCAGGCGGGAGGGGGGAGCAAAGAATGAGCAGTTCTTC.

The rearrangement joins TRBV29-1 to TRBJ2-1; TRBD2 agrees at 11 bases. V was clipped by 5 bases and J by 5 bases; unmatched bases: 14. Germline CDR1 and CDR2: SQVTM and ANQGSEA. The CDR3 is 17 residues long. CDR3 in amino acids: CSVFPPPGLAVDNEQFF. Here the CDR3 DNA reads TGCAGCGTTTTCCCCCCCCCGGGACTAGCGGTCGACAATGAGCAGTTCTTC.

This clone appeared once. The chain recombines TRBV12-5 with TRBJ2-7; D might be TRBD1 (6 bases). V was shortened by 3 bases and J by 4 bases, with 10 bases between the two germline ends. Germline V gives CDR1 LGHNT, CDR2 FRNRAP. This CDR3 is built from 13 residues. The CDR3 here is CASGFGTSYEQYF. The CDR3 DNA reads TGTGCTAGTGGTTTTGGGACATCTTACGAGCAGTACTTC.

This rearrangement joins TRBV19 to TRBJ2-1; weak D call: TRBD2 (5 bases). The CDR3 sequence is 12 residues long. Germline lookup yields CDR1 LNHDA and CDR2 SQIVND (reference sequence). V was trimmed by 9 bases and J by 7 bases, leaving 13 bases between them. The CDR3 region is CASPFTGNEQFF. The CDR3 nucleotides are TGTGCCAGCCCCTTTACGGGGAATGAGCAGTTCTTC. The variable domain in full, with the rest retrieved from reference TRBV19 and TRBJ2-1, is DGGITQSPKYLFRKEGQNVTLSCEQNLNHDAMYWYRQDPGQGLRLIYYSQIVNDFQKGDIAEGYSVSREKKESFPLTVTSAQKNPTAFYLCASPFTGNEQFFGPGTRLTVL.

Written as DNA, the CDR3 is TGTGCCAGCAGCGAACCGGGACAGGGGGTCAGAGATACGCAGTATTTT. Translated, it gives CASSEPGQGVRDTQYF. This rearrangement joins TRBV9 to TRBJ2-3, with 11 bases matching TRBD1. The V gene end was trimmed by 3 bases and the J gene end by 5 bases; junction bases not matched to a gene: 8. CDR1 SGDLS and CDR2 YYNGEE come from the germline V gene. CDR3 size: 16 residues.

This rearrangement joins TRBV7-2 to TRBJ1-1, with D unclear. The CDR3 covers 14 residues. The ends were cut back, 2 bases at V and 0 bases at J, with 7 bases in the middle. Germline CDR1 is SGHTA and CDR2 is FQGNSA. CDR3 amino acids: CASSLQALNTEAFF. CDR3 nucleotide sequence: TGTGCCAGCAGCTTACAGGCCTTGAACACTGAAGCTTTCTTT.